This T cell receptor (beta chain) was observed in a study of blood T cells in healthy people across ages. Findings and caveats of the study: CMV status of donors was unknown, possibly confounding expanded clonotype changes. With age, beta diversity per million T cells declined roughly linearly, significantly by 30 to 40.

The CDR3 loop spans 14 amino acids. From germline, CDR1 is SGHDT and CDR2 YYEEEE. V was pared by 2 bases and J by 7 bases, with 13 bases between. Concerning this clonotype itself: As yet, its antigen is unknown.

The authors ran a second PCR of 7 to 11 cycles using a sample-barcoded 5' primer and a J-beta primer mix. Each sample provided no less than 2.5 million CDR3-containing paired-end reads. In TCRdb, the 5' RACE reads were re-called with MiXCR into one record per CDR3 protein. The sample holds over 1,500,000 distinct CDR3 sequences; roughly 49% are singletons and the top ten take less than 2.5%. The chain joins TRBV5-6 to TRBJ2-4, with D perhaps TRBD2 (6 bases). The sequence came from a woman aged 40 to 49 in good health. Sequencing was done on a sample of blood. CDR3 nucleotide sequence: TGTGCCAGCAGCTTTTCGCGGGGACGGAACATTCAGTACTTC. The encoded protein is CASSFSRGRNIQYF.